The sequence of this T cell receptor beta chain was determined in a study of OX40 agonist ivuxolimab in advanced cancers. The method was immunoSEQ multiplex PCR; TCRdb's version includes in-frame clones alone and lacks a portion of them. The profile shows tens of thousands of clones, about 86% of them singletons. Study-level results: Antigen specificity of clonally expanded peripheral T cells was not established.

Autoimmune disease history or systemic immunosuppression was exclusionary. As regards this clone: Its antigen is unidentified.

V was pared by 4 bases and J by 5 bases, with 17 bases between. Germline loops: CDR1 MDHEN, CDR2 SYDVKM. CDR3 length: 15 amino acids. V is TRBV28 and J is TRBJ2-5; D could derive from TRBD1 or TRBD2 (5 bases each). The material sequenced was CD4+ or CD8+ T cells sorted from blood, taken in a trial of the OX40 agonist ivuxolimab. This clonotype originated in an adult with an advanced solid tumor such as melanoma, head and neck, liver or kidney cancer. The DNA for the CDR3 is TGTGCCAGCAGTTCACGAAACGAGAGGGGTGAGACCCAGTACTTC. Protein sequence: CASSSRNERGETQYF.